This passage covers 27 T cell receptor beta chains from one sample sequenced in a study of vaccination effects on CD4 cells after COVID-19. Produced via immunoSEQ multiplex PCR; TCRdb's table is partial and in-frame only. The sample holds tens of thousands of clones, approximately 73% seen once. Antigens for these TCRs are unknown. Using viral peptide pools, the ViraFEST assay grew out antigen-specific CD4+ T cells prior to sequencing. The culture ran for around 10 days before CD4+ T cells were isolated. This person caught SARS-CoV-2 sometime from March to December 2020, and PCR testing confirmed the infection. The sequencing here drew on CD4+ T cells from PBMCs cultured with HIV peptides, taken before COVID-19 vaccination. Indicated subset: HIV-1 Nef peptide pool negative control/reference culture. Receptors originate from a human donor who had a prior SARS-CoV-2 infection.

This chain joins TRBV11-3 and TRBJ2-5; TRBD1 agrees at 9 bases. CDR3 length: 15 amino acids. J gave up 5 bases and V 1 base, and 5 bases lay outside the gene matches. CDR1 is SGHNT and CDR2 is YENEEA in the germline V gene. The CDR3 protein is CASSLGTGVRETQYF. In DNA, the CDR3 is TGTGCCAGCAGCTTAGGGACAGGGGTCCGGGAGACCCAGTACTTC.

The chain combines TRBV7-9 with TRBJ2-3; D remains ambiguous. The CDR3 contains 12 residues. From germline, CDR1 is SEHNR and CDR2 FQNEAQ (reference sequence). V shed 3 bases and J shed 2 bases, with 3 bases lying between them. The CDR3 region is CASSFSTDTQYF. Written as DNA, the CDR3 is TGTGCCAGCAGCTTCTCCACAGATACGCAGTATTTT.

In this sample, this clone turned up once. J is TRBJ2-5 and V is TRBV30; D perhaps matches TRBD2 (5 bases). V lost 1 base, J lost 3 bases, and 9 bases lay in between. This CDR3 has 13 residues. Germline V gene data show CDR1 as GTSNPN and CDR2 as SVGIG (reference sequence). CDR3 region: CAWSESGKETQYF. The CDR3 DNA is TGTGCCTGGAGTGAGTCGGGGAAAGAGACCCAGTACTTC.

The chain carries TRBV5-1 and TRBJ2-3, with 12 bases aligning to TRBD2. Germline values: CDR1 SGHRS, CDR2 YFSETQ. This CDR3 contains 17 residues. V was pared by 0 bases and J by 6 bases, with 8 bases of the junction left unmatched. The CDR3 bases are TGCGCCAGCAGCTTGGGGCTAGCGGGGGGGCCCGTCGATACGCAGTATTTT. This gives the protein CASSLGLAGGPVDTQYF.

The chain has TRBV5-4 and TRBJ2-7, with TRBD1 identical over 8 bases. The junction had 6 bases not matched to a gene; V was cut back by 4 bases and J by 6 bases. From germline, CDR1 is SGHNT and CDR2 YYREEE (reference sequence). This CDR3 is built from 13 residues. CDR3 residues: CASSRDRLLEQYF. The CDR3 DNA reads TGTGCCAGCAGCCGGGACAGGCTTCTCGAGCAGTACTTC.

V is TRBV5-1 and J is TRBJ2-3, with 13 bases aligning to TRBD2. With V trimmed by 1 base and J by 8 bases, 10 bases remained unmatched. The CDR3 is 17 amino acids. CDR1 SGHRS and CDR2 YFSETQ come from the germline V gene. CDR3 sequence reads: CASSLLEGTSGVGTQYF. DNA for the CDR3: TGCGCCAGCAGCTTGTTGGAGGGGACTAGCGGGGTTGGTACGCAGTATTTT.

This rearrangement joins TRBV20-1 to TRBJ2-1; a possible D gene is TRBD1 (5 bases). The germline V gene has CDR1 DFQATT and CDR2 SNEGSKA (reference sequence). The V end lost 4 bases, the J end lost 0 bases, and 7 bases lay between the germline ends. The CDR3 loop spans 13 amino acids. The CDR3 is CSATDSSYNEQFF. CDR3 coding DNA: TGCAGTGCTACTGACAGCTCCTACAATGAGCAGTTCTTC.

The chain employs TRBV27 and TRBJ1-1; 11 nucleotides agree with TRBD1. The trim removed 5 bases at V and 4 bases at J, leaving 9 bases unmatched. The CDR3 spans 16 residues. CDR1 and CDR2 from the germline V gene are MNHEY and SMNVEV (reference sequence). The CDR3 DNA reads TGTGCCAGCAGTACTATTCCGGGACAGGGGGGCACTGAAGCTTTCTTT. This gives the protein CASSTIPGQGGTEAFF.

V usage is TRBV2 and J usage is TRBJ1-5, with D perhaps matching TRBD1 (5 bases). Germline values: CDR1 SNHLY, CDR2 FYNNEI. V was cut by 5 bases and J by 2 bases, with 7 bases left in between. The length of the CDR3 is 13 residues. The CDR3 region is CASSLQGNQPQHF. As DNA, the CDR3 is TGTGCCAGCAGTCTACAGGGCAATCAGCCCCAGCATTTT.

V usage is TRBV7-8 and J usage is TRBJ2-5, with 10 nucleotides matching TRBD1. J was trimmed by 4 bases and V by 3 bases; bases with no gene match: 2. The CDR3 consists of 14 residues. CDR1 is SGHVS and CDR2 is FQNEAQ in the germline V gene. The CDR3 protein is CASSFRDRGETQYF. The DNA of the CDR3 is TGTGCCAGCAGCTTCCGGGACAGGGGAGAGACCCAGTACTTC.

J is TRBJ1-2 and V is TRBV14; D is possibly TRBD1 (6 bases). The CDR3 spans 15 residues. Germline V gene data show CDR1 as SGHDN and CDR2 as FVKESK. V dropped 5 bases and J dropped 3 bases, with 16 bases sitting between them. The CDR3 DNA follows: TGTGCCAGCAGCAAAGGGGAAACAGGGTACTATGGCTACACCTTC. It is translated as CASSKGETGYYGYTF.

The genes are TRBV3-1 (or the pseudogene TRBV3-2) and TRBJ1-4; no clear D. In germline, CDR1 is LGHDT, CDR2 YNNKEL (reference sequence). This CDR3 contains 12 residues. Trimming pared 3 bases from V and 8 bases from J, leaving 7 bases between. The CDR3 nucleotides read TGTGCCAGCAGCCAGGTAGGAGAAAAACTGTTTTTT. The encoded protein is CASSQVGEKLFF.

The gene calls are TRBV11-3 and TRBJ2-3, with 8 bases aligning to TRBD1. Losses at the gene ends were 5 bases for V and 2 bases for J; bases not matched to a gene: 6. The CDR3 loop spans 15 amino acids. CDR1 SGHNT and CDR2 YENEEA come from the germline V gene. CDR3 residues: CASSPRGPNTDTQYF. CDR3 nucleotide sequence: TGTGCCAGCAGCCCCAGGGGGCCCAACACAGATACGCAGTATTTT.

This rearrangement joins TRBV20-1 to TRBJ1-2, with D maybe TRBD1 (5 bases). V lost 5 bases and J 4 bases, leaving 11 bases between the germline ends. This CDR3 has 12 amino acids. CDR1 is DFQATT and CDR2 is SNEGSKA in the germline V gene (reference sequence). CDR3 bases: TGCAGTGCTGGTGGGGGAAGCTATGGCTACACCTTC. The encoded protein is CSAGGGSYGYTF.

CDR3 in amino acids: CASSLVQGGTDTQYF. CDR3 sequence (DNA): TGCGCCAGCAGCTTGGTTCAGGGGGGCACAGATACGCAGTATTTT. V is TRBV5-1 and J is TRBJ2-3, with TRBD1 matching 7 bases. This CDR3 contains 15 residues. Trimming at V came to 0 bases and at J to 1 base, leaving 2 bases not matched to a gene. Germline assignment: CDR1 SGHRS and CDR2 YFSETQ.

The CDR3 here is CASSLDALGEAFF. CDR3 in DNA: TGTGCCAGCAGCTTAGACGCGCTGGGAGAAGCTTTCTTT. The chain employs TRBV7-9 and TRBJ1-1; no clear D. V was shortened by 1 base and J by 8 bases, with 11 bases between the two germline ends. The germline gives CDR1 SEHNR, CDR2 FQNEAQ (reference sequence). This CDR3 comprises 13 residues.

Only one count was recorded for this clone. The rearrangement uses TRBV2 and TRBJ1-2; D not certain. The germline V gene encodes CDR1 SNHLY and CDR2 FYNNEI. Deletions cut 7 bases from V and 1 base from J, with 16 bases between. This CDR3 comprises 15 residues. The CDR3 reads CASTREGKINYGYTF. In DNA form, the CDR3 reads TGTGCCAGCACAAGGGAAGGGAAAATTAACTATGGCTACACCTTC.

The J gene is TRBJ2-5, the V gene TRBV6-2 or TRBV6-3; D remains ambiguous. CDR3 length equals 11 residues. Trimming removed 6 bases from V and 4 bases from J, with 6 bases in between. Germline values: CDR1 MNHEY, CDR2 SVGEGT. CDR3 sequence (DNA): TGTGCCAGCAGCAGAGGAGAGACCCAGTACTTC. Its protein product is CASSRGETQYF.

J is TRBJ1-2 and V is TRBV2; perhaps TRBD1 as D (6 bases). Looked up from germline, CDR1 is SNHLY and CDR2 is FYNNEI. V was pared by 5 bases and J by 5 bases, with 15 bases between. The CDR3 has 14 residues. CDR3 nucleotide sequence: TGTGCCAGCAGTAAAACCGGGACAAATTATGGCTACACCTTC. Translation: CASSKTGTNYGYTF.

The rearrangement uses TRBV6-5 and TRBJ2-7; no clear D. The CDR3 length is 13 residues. Germline CDR1 is MNHEY and CDR2 is SVGAGI. V was cut by 6 bases and J by 4 bases, with 13 bases left in between. In DNA, the CDR3 is TGTGCCAGCAGCCCCACGATCCAGTACGAGCAGTACTTC. As protein: CASSPTIQYEQYF.

The rearrangement links TRBV29-1 to TRBJ1-1; D is unclear. The CDR3 is 10 amino acids. The V gene's germline CDR1 is SQVTM and CDR2 ANQGSEA. Deletions cut 7 bases from V and 0 bases from J, with 3 bases between. The CDR3 loop reads CSALNTEAFF. For the CDR3, the DNA is TGCAGCGCTCTGAACACTGAAGCTTTCTTT. The full variable domain, its missing parts supplied by reference TRBV29-1 and TRBJ1-1, is SAVISQKPSRDICQRGTSLTIQCQVDSQVTMMFWYRQQPGQSLTLIATANQGSEATYESGFVIDKFPISRPNLTFSTLTVSNMSPEDSSIYLCSALNTEAFFGQGTRLTVV.

J is TRBJ2-7 and V is TRBV11-3; 7 nucleotides align to TRBD2. The germline V gene has CDR1 SGHNT and CDR2 YENEEA. The CDR3 is 15 residues long. J lost 0 bases, V lost 6 bases, and 8 bases had no gene match. CDR3 sequence reads: CASSLGRGSSYEQYF. CDR3 sequence (DNA): TGTGCCAGCAGTCTGGGGAGGGGCAGCTCCTACGAGCAGTACTTC. Looking up the rest from reference TRBV11-3 and TRBJ2-7 gives the full variable domain: EAGVVQSPRYKIIEKKQPVAFWCNPISGHNTLYWYLQNLGQGPELLIRYENEEAVDDSQLPKDRFSAERLKGVDSTLKIQPAELGDSAVYLCASSLGRGSSYEQYFGPGTRLTVT.

This clone came up a few times. This chain uses TRBV19 with TRBJ2-3; no clear D gene. Germline CDR1 and CDR2: LNHDA and SQIVND (reference sequence). Trimming left V 5 bases short and J 0 bases short, with 9 bases between. The CDR3 length is 14 residues. The CDR3 sequence is CASSEWPSTDTQYF. The DNA for the CDR3 is TGTGCCAGTAGTGAATGGCCTAGCACAGATACGCAGTATTTT.

The chain uses TRBV5-1 and TRBJ1-1; D is unclear. The CDR3 loop spans 16 amino acids. Trimming removed 0 bases at V and 7 bases at J, with 19 bases between. Germline V CDR1 and CDR2: SGHRS, YFSETQ. CDR3 nucleotide sequence: TGCGCCAGCAGCTTGGCCCTAGTCGGGGTAAACGGTGAAGCTTTCTTT. Protein: CASSLALVGVNGEAFF.

This clone was counted a few times. The J gene is TRBJ1-2, the V gene TRBV11-3, with D maybe TRBD1 (6 bases). The V end lost 3 bases, the J end lost 8 bases, and 19 bases lay between the germline ends. The CDR3 sequence is 15 residues long. Germline V gene sequence: CDR1 SGHNT, CDR2 YENEEA. The CDR3, as DNA: TGTGCCAGCAGCTTGTCGATCCAGGGGCGCGAGGGCTACACCTTC. Protein sequence: CASSLSIQGREGYTF.

The rearrangement joins TRBV5-1 to TRBJ2-5; 7 bases are a match to TRBD1. Germline CDR1 is SGHRS and CDR2 is YFSETQ. The length of the CDR3 is 14 residues. V gave up 4 bases and J gave up 1 base; unmatched junction bases: 4. The CDR3 spells CASSETGFQETQYF. In DNA, the CDR3 is TGCGCCAGCAGCGAGACAGGGTTCCAAGAGACCCAGTACTTC.

CDR3 coding DNA: TGTGCCTGGAGTCCCGTGGCGGGACCCTATGGCTACACCTTC. Amino acid sequence: CAWSPVAGPYGYTF. The gene calls are TRBV30 and TRBJ1-2; D is possibly TRBD1 (5 bases). Germline values: CDR1 GTSNPN, CDR2 SVGIG (reference sequence). CDR3 length equals 14 residues. V shed 2 bases and J shed 4 bases, with 14 bases lying between them.